This entry lists 6 T cell receptor beta chains sequenced from one sample in a study of OX40 agonist ivuxolimab in advanced cancers. Measured with immunoSEQ multiplex PCR; TCRdb has only the in-frame clones, and not every one. Among some 55,000 clones listed, approximately 84% were seen once. Sequencing used CD4+ or CD8+ T cells sorted from blood, obtained in a trial of the OX40 agonist ivuxolimab. Receptors originate from an adult with an advanced solid tumor such as melanoma, head and neck, liver or kidney cancer.

The chain carries TRBV7-8 and TRBJ1-1; TRBD1 agrees at 8 bases. V lost 5 bases and J lost 10; bases outside the gene matches: 6. Per germline, CDR1 SGHVS and CDR2 FQNEAQ. The CDR3 consists of 12 residues. CDR3 region: CASSPRQGRAFF. The CDR3 bases are TGTGCCAGCAGCCCTAGACAGGGGAGAGCTTTCTTT.

The V call is TRBV9, the J call TRBJ1-1; D is undetermined. Germline V CDR1 and CDR2: SGDLS, YYNGEE. The CDR3 is 13 amino acids. The V end was cut by 2 bases, the J end by 2 bases, with 7 bases between. The CDR3 nucleotides read TGTGCCAGCAGCGTTCGACCCAACACTGAAGCTTTCTTT. This codes for CASSVRPNTEAFF.

The J gene is TRBJ1-5, the V gene TRBV19; 9 bases fit TRBD1. The germline V gene has CDR1 LNHDA and CDR2 SQIVND (reference sequence). V was pared by 6 bases and J by 7 bases, with 13 bases of the junction left unmatched. The CDR3 is 16 amino acids. In DNA form, the CDR3 reads TGTGCCAGTAGAAATGAGGGGACAGGGAAAGGGCAGCCCCAGCATTTT. Translating it yields CASRNEGTGKGQPQHF.

The chain employs TRBV2 and TRBJ2-1, with D unclear. V was trimmed by 6 bases and J by 5 bases, leaving 11 bases between them. CDR1 is SNHLY and CDR2 is FYNNEI in the germline V gene. This CDR3 region has 13 residues. CDR3 residues: CASRYLPNNEQFF. The CDR3, as DNA: TGTGCCAGCAGGTACCTTCCTAACAATGAGCAGTTCTTC.

The gene calls are TRBV19 and TRBJ2-1, with D tentatively TRBD2 (5 bases). The CDR3 has 16 residues. V lost 10 bases, J lost 0 bases, and 19 bases lay in between. Germline V lookup: CDR1 LNHDA, CDR2 SQIVND (reference sequence). DNA for the CDR3: TGTGCCACCGTCGGGGAAGCAGCCGCCTCCTACAATGAGCAGTTCTTC. Residues: CATVGEAAASYNEQFF. Based on the CDR3 plus reference TRBV19 and TRBJ2-1, the full variable domain is DGGITQSPKYLFRKEGQNVTLSCEQNLNHDAMYWYRQDPGQGLRLIYYSQIVNDFQKGDIAEGYSVSREKKESFPLTVTSAQKNPTAFYLCATVGEAAASYNEQFFGPGTRLTVL.

The chain couples TRBV14 to TRBJ2-7; TRBD1 matches 9 bases. The CDR3 length is 15 residues. CDR1 and CDR2 (germline): SGHDN, FVKESK. Losses at the gene ends were 4 bases for V and 2 bases for J; bases not matched to a gene: 6. CDR3 residues: CASSRGTGKAYEQYF. CDR3 DNA sequence: TGTGCCAGCAGCCGAGGGACAGGGAAGGCCTACGAGCAGTACTTC.